The TCR beta chain under discussion was sequenced for a study of shared clonotypes between healthy human individuals. CDR1 SGHRS and CDR2 YFSETQ come from the germline V gene. The V gene end was trimmed by 4 bases and the J gene end by 3 bases; junction bases not matched to a gene: 5. The CDR3 loop spans 16 amino acids. Clones were sequenced by immunoSEQ multiplex PCR, and TCRdb holds only the in-frame ones, with some missing. The data show 600,000 to 750,000 clones, about 90% seen once. As to this clone: Its specificity is not known.

Points from the study as a whole: Only a few donors were included, so the genetic and exposure-history diversity represented was limited.

This sequence originates from a man in his late teens or twenties in good health. Some clones in this sample may be carry-over from other donors' samples. The chain links TRBV5-1 to TRBJ2-7, with 15 bases that match TRBD2. Sequenced input: memory CD8+ T cells from PBMCs. Specified subset: CD45RO+ cells pooled with CCR7-negative TemRA cells. The CDR3, as DNA: TGCGCCAGCAGCCCGGGACTAGCGGGAGGTGTCTACGAGCAGTACTTC. Protein sequence: CASSPGLAGGVYEQYF.